This T cell receptor beta chain was profiled in a study of blood T cell repertoires in COVID-19. Overall study: Samples taken during acute and convalescent COVID-19 were collected in the United States, Italy and Spain. In each case, the material was cDNA or gDNA derived from T cells, B-cell-depleted T cells, or PBMCs.

The CDR3 totals 15 residues. In germline, CDR1 is SNHLY, CDR2 FYNNEI. V was clipped by 6 bases and J by 8 bases, with 17 bases between them. Source study methods: Amplified reference gene primers provided the basis for estimating nucleated cell counts. Some clones are missing from TCRdb's copy, which holds only in-frame ones; the method was immunoSEQ multiplex PCR. That table supplies the V and J calls and clone size; D and trimming were determined from the DNA. Counted here are about 73,000 clones, 90% occurring once; the ten biggest clones make up about 5.1%. Sequencing was done on a sample of peripheral blood. The chain links TRBV2 to TRBJ1-6; possible D gene TRBD1, 5 bases. This receptor was obtained from a woman aged 18 to 35 with acute or convalescent COVID-19. CDR3 sequence: CASRERPGRDSPLHF. The CDR3 nucleotides are TGTGCCAGCAGGGAACGGCCAGGGAGGGATTCACCCCTCCACTTT. Based on the CDR3 plus reference TRBV2 and TRBJ1-6, the full variable domain is EPEVTQTPSHQVTQMGQEVILRCVPISNHLYFYWYRQILGQKVEFLVSFYNNEISEKSEIFDDQFSVERPDGSNFTLKIRSTKLEDSAMYFCASRERPGRDSPLHFGNGTRLTVT.